Listed below are T cell receptor beta chains from one sample, sequenced in a study of shared clonotypes between healthy human individuals. TCRdb keeps only in-frame clones here, not all; method: immunoSEQ multiplex PCR. The profile shows around 1.4 million clones, less than 99% of them singletons. Sequenced: naive CD4+ T cells sorted from blood. These receptors originate from a man aged 25 to 40 in good health. The CDR3 runs from the conserved cysteine through the conserved F or W.

j_call: TRBJ2-7; v_call: TRBV10-2; cdr3_aa: CASSESGRSYEQYF
j_call: TRBJ2-7; v_call: TRBV5-4; cdr3_aa: CASSQSPQGYEQYF
j_call: TRBJ2-7; v_call: TRBV15; cdr3_aa: CATSREWGLSYEQYF
j_call: TRBJ2-7; v_call: TRBV2; cdr3_aa: CASSVLAEQYF
j_call: TRBJ2-3; v_call: TRBV18; cdr3_aa: CASSPLAGSKADTQYF
j_call: TRBJ2-4; v_call: TRBV11-3; cdr3_aa: CASSPSGSHIQYF
j_call: TRBJ2-2; v_call: TRBV10-1; cdr3_aa: CASSELLTGELFF
j_call: TRBJ2-1; v_call: TRBV25-1; cdr3_aa: CASSGTGGIAEQFF
j_call: TRBJ1-5; v_call: TRBV10-1; cdr3_aa: CASSDMGDQPQHF
j_call: TRBJ1-5; v_call: TRBV28; cdr3_aa: CATQRGNNQPQHF
j_call: TRBJ2-1; v_call: TRBV5-1; cdr3_aa: CASSSSGTSGTNEQFF
j_call: TRBJ2-3; v_call: TRBV28; cdr3_aa: CATSFGELITDTQYF
j_call: TRBJ2-3; v_call: TRBV7-9; cdr3_aa: CASSKRQGSTDTQYF
j_call: TRBJ2-7; v_call: TRBV10-3; cdr3_aa: CAISEGNLFEQYF
j_call: TRBJ2-7; v_call: TRBV7-2; cdr3_aa: CASSLGTSGVTYEQYF
j_call: TRBJ1-1; v_call: TRBV18; cdr3_aa: CASSPTERGYTEAFF
j_call: TRBJ2-3; v_call: TRBV7-6; cdr3_aa: CASSLGASTDTQYF
j_call: TRBJ2-2; v_call: TRBV11-2; cdr3_aa: CASSLAGGPTGELFF
j_call: TRBJ1-2; v_call: TRBV6-1; cdr3_aa: CASSLQGAIGGYTF
j_call: TRBJ1-1; v_call: TRBV5-1; cdr3_aa: CASSQDLMNTEAFF
j_call: TRBJ1-5; v_call: TRBV7-2; cdr3_aa: CASSPTGSAQPQHF
j_call: TRBJ2-7; v_call: TRBV19; cdr3_aa: CASSGAGGSYEQYF
j_call: TRBJ2-7; v_call: TRBV5-1; cdr3_aa: CASSLWPTGYEQYF
j_call: TRBJ1-2; v_call: TRBV5-1; cdr3_aa: CATNNMGQADGYTF
j_call: TRBJ1-5; v_call: TRBV5-5; cdr3_aa: CASSLIWSGQPQHF
j_call: TRBJ1-5; v_call: TRBV29-1; cdr3_aa: CSVGDSGVQPQHF
j_call: TRBJ1-1; v_call: TRBV14; cdr3_aa: CASSQLTGVNAEAFF
j_call: TRBJ1-4; v_call: TRBV9; cdr3_aa: CASSTRLGEKLFF
j_call: TRBJ2-7; v_call: TRBV7-9; cdr3_aa: CASSLSRTSSYEQYF
j_call: TRBJ2-1; v_call: TRBV7-9; cdr3_aa: CASETSGRGRQFF
j_call: TRBJ1-3; v_call: TRBV11-2; cdr3_aa: CASSLDLDRGTPSGNTIYF
j_call: TRBJ2-2; v_call: TRBV18; cdr3_aa: CASSPGLAGVVSGELFF
j_call: TRBJ2-7; v_call: TRBV27; cdr3_aa: CASSLRGHEQYF
j_call: TRBJ1-5; v_call: TRBV19; cdr3_aa: CASSPGTGGQPQHF
j_call: TRBJ2-7; v_call: TRBV7-2; cdr3_aa: CASSLPGSAEQYF
j_call: TRBJ1-2; v_call: TRBV19; cdr3_aa: CASSIQPDWTGYTF
j_call: TRBJ2-7; v_call: TRBV20-1; cdr3_aa: CSASRGGEQYF
j_call: TRBJ2-2; v_call: TRBV7-6; cdr3_aa: CASSLGGGYSSGELFF
j_call: TRBJ1-4; v_call: TRBV7-9; cdr3_aa: CASSLDRVKDEKLFF
j_call: TRBJ1-1; v_call: TRBV18; cdr3_aa: CASSPPSQRERAFF
j_call: TRBJ2-2; v_call: TRBV6-5; cdr3_aa: CASRLRAQFTGELFF
j_call: TRBJ1-5; v_call: TRBV28; cdr3_aa: CASSPNLGRANNQPQHF
j_call: TRBJ2-7; v_call: TRBV28; cdr3_aa: CASSLPGQGASSYEQYF
j_call: TRBJ1-2; v_call: TRBV6-1; cdr3_aa: CASSEHRTGGRGYTF
j_call: TRBJ2-3; v_call: TRBV9; cdr3_aa: CASSVAWGRTDTQYF
j_call: TRBJ2-3; v_call: TRBV6-1; cdr3_aa: CANLLADVTDTQYF
j_call: TRBJ1-2; v_call: TRBV6-1; cdr3_aa: CASSVVHRGTNYYGYTF